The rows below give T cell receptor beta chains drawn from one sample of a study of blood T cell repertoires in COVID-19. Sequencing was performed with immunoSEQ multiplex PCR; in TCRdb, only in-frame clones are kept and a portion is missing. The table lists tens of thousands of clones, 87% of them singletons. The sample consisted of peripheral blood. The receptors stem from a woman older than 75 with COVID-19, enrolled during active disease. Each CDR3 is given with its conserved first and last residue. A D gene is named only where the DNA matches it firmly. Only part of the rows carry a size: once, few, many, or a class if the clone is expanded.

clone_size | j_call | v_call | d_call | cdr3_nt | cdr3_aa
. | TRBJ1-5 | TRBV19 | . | TGTGCCAGTACTAACAAGCCGACATTTCCCCAGCATTTT | CASTNKPTFPQHF
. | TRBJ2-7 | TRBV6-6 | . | TGTGCCAGCAGGGATCAGCTAGGGAGACTCGAGCAGTACTTC | CASRDQLGRLEQYF
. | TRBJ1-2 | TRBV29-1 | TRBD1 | TGCAGCGTTCAGCCACGGGACAGAACTAACTATGGCTACACCTTC | CSVQPRDRTNYGYTF
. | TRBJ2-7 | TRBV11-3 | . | TGTGCCAGCAGCTTAGTCTGGGCAGATGAGCAGTACTTC | CASSLVWADEQYF
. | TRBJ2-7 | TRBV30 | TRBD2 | TGTGCCTGGAGTGTGTCGGGAGGCTCCTACGAGCAGTACTTC | CAWSVSGGSYEQYF
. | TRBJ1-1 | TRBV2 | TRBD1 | TGTGCCGGTGCCCTACAGGGGGCGAGAACTGAAGCTTTCTTT | CAGALQGARTEAFF
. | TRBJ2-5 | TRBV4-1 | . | TGCGCCAGCAGCCAAGCCCAGCAAGAGACCCAGTACTTC | CASSQAQQETQYF
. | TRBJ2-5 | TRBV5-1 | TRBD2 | TGCGCCAGCAGCTTGTCCGGGACTAGCGGGGGGCAAGAGACCCAGTACTTC | CASSLSGTSGGQETQYF
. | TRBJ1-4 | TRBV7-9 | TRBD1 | TGTGCCAGCAGCCCGGGACAGGATGGTGAAAAACTGTTTTTT | CASSPGQDGEKLFF
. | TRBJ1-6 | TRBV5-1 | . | TGCGCCAGCAGCTTGGGAGATAACTATAATTCACCCCTCCACTTT | CASSLGDNYNSPLHF
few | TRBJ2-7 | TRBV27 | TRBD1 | TGTGCCAGCAGTTTATTCGGGACAGGGGCCTACGAGCAGTACTTC | CASSLFGTGAYEQYF
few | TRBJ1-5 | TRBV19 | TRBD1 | TGTGCCAGTAGCCTCACAGGGGCGGGTCAGCCCCAGCATTTT | CASSLTGAGQPQHF
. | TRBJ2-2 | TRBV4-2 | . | TGTGCCAGCAGCCAAGATCTGAGCCCACCCGGGGAGCTGTTTTTT | CASSQDLSPPGELFF
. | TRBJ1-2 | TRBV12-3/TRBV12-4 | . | TGTGCCAGCAGTGTGGACAGTAACTATGGCTACACCTTC | CASSVDSNYGYTF
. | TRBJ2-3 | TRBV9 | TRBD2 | TGTGCCAGCAGCGTAGCGGGGGGGCCTGATACGCAGTATTTT | CASSVAGGPDTQYF
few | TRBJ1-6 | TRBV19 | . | TGTGCCAGTAGTATCGGGGACTCCTATAATTCACCCCTCCACTTT | CASSIGDSYNSPLHF
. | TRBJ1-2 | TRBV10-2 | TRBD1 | TGCGCCAGCAGTGAGTCTCGGACAGGGCTTACTAACTATGGCTACACCTTC | CASSESRTGLTNYGYTF
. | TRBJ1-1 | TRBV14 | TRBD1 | TGTGCCAGCAGCCCTTGGACAGGGATGAACACTGAAGCTTTCTTT | CASSPWTGMNTEAFF
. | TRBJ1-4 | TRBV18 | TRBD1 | TGTGCCAGCTCATCTTCTGCCGGGACAGCTGAAAAACTGTTTTTT | CASSSSAGTAEKLFF
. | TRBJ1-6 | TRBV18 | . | TGTGCCAGCTCACCACCGGACGGAGGACTTAATTCACCCCTCCACTTT | CASSPPDGGLNSPLHF
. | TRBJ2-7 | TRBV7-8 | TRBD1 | TGTGCCAGCAGCTTAGGAAACAGGGGATCTTCCTACGAGCAGTACTTC | CASSLGNRGSSYEQYF
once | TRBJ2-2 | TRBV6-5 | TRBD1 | TGTGCCAGCACTTTACGGACAGGAAACACCGGGGAGCTGTTTTTT | CASTLRTGNTGELFF
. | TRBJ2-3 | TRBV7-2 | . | TGTGCCAGCAGCTACAGAAACACAGATACGCAGTATTTT | CASSYRNTDTQYF
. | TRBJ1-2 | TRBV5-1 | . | TGCGCCAGCAGCGGTCCCCCGGGACACTACTATGGCTACACCTTC | CASSGPPGHYYGYTF
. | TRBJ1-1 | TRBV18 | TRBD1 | TGTGCCAGCTCACCGGTCGGGACAGGGCCCGAAGCTTTCTTT | CASSPVGTGPEAFF
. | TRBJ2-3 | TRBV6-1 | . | TGTGCCAGCAGTGAAGTGAGGGTACGCACAGATACGCAGTATTTT | CASSEVRVRTDTQYF
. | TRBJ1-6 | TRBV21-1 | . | TGTGCCAGCAGCTCACGTTTACCTAACAGGGTACCGAATTCACCCCTCCACTTT | CASSSRLPNRVPNSPLHF
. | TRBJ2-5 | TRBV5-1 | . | TGCGCCAGCAGCTGGGAGGGGGGGAAGGAGACCCAGTACTTC | CASSWEGGKETQYF